This paragraph covers one T cell receptor beta chain sequence. Ten or more counts support this clonotype. Its antigen target is currently unknown. The input lacks base qualities; no much larger clone sits a single base away. Library creation used 5' RACE. A second about 7 to 12 cycle PCR used a sample-barcoded 5' primer and a J-beta primer mix. A template-switch 5' adaptor carrying 12 random nucleotides introduced a unique molecular identifier onto each TCR beta cDNA molecule. Each sample yielded at least 2.5 million CDR3-containing paired-end reads. The Mint cDNA synthesis kit, primed by a TRBC-specific oligonucleotide, was used to synthesize first-strand cDNA from all RNA. All cDNA was treated with uracil-DNA glycosylase and then went through a first 18-cycle PCR with the universal primers M1SS and BC2_uni_R. In the source study's methods: Normalization of each sample was performed by random selection of 1 million high-quality reads, each carrying a distinct molecular identifier. Instead of being binned into consensus sequences, reads that shared molecular identifiers were thrown out. MiTCR, set to a Q25 quality threshold and the strictest error-elimination algorithm, was used for CDR3 identification, clonotype clustering and error correction. Lower-bound total TCR beta diversity was estimated with a nonparametric unseen species model using Euler transformation. Using fastp trimming at Q25 and MiXCR clonotype assembly, TCRdb reanalyzed the public sequencing data and kept in-frame beta chains. Each entry is one CDR3 protein sequence, shown with its most common DNA and genes. These V and J calls rely on TCRdb rather than the paper's analysis. The sample yields fewer than 2,000,000 distinct CDR3 sequences; 35% to 50% were counted once. In total, the top ten clones hold 23% of the sample.

V loses 3 bases at its end and J loses 2 bases; junction bases beyond the gene matches: 3. Including cysteine and phenylalanine, the CDR3 has 15 amino acids. The retained sequence is limited to the CDR3, 45 bases, with the frame set at the first base. The sample originates from a study of blood T cells in healthy people across ages (dated by TCRdb to between 2014 and 2017). Study-level background: In model experiments, roughly one uniquely barcoded TCR beta cDNA molecule per two T cells was captured by template switching. Using deep sequencing normalized with unique cDNA molecular identifiers, the study measured how TCR beta repertoire diversity changes with age. Two additional independent replicas of 1 million unique cDNA reads from the same blood draw were analyzed for two donors (one aged 18 to 29 and one aged 80 or older). To avoid experimental bias, donors of different ages were spread randomly across the sequencing lanes. Donors were grouped into four age groups: young (average about 15 years), middle-aged (39), aged (around 56) and long-lived (around 80).

The donors were some 39 Caucasian individuals from Russia, aged 6 to 90 years, who were systemically healthy. Roughly 10 milliliters of peripheral blood were collected from each donor into EDTA-treated Vacutainer tubes. Ficoll-Paque density-gradient centrifugation was used to isolate PBMCs, with at least 6.5 million per sample. Trizol reagent was used to extract total RNA from PBMCs, with at least 5 micrograms per sample. For every donor, an aliquot of PBMCs went through flow cytometry to measure the percentages of naive CD45RAhigh/CD27high T cells. Study-wide conclusions, independent of this receptor: Observed TCR beta diversity correlated strongly with the percentage of naive T cells measured by flow cytometry. Because donor CMV infection status was unknown, age-related changes in expanded clonotypes were potentially confounded. The long-lived group showed more naive CD4+ T cells, fewer expanded clones and increased TCR diversity than the aged group, suggesting age selection. Observed TCR beta diversity per million T cells fell roughly linearly with age, and a significant reduction was already apparent by age around 36. Conclusive comparison of naive and antigen-experienced compartments was prevented by the profiling of bulk unsorted PBMCs. Estimates of total diversity from one million sequenced T cells were regarded as lower bounds and underestimates.

The sequencing sample was made of blood. The sequence came from a human donor in good health. The V and J segments used are TRBV12-3 or TRBV12-4 and TRBJ2-1, with 8 bases aligning to TRBD1. The DNA sequence is as follows: TGTGCCAGCAGTTTGGACAGGGCCCCCTACAATGAGCAGTTCTTC. Translated, this gives CASSLDRAPYNEQFF.